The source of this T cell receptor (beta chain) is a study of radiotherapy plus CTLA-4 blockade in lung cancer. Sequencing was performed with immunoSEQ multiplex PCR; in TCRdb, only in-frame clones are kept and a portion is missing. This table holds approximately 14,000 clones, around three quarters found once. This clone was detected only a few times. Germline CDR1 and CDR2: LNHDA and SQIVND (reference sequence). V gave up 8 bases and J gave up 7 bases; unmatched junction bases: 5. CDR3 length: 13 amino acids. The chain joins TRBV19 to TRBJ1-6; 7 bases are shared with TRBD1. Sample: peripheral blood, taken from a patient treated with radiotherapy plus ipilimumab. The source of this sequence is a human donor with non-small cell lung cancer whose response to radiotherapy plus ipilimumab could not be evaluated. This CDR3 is CASCDRVNSPLHF. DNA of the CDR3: TGTGCCAGTTGTGACAGGGTGAATTCACCCCTCCACTTT.